The rows below give T cell receptor beta chains drawn from one sample of a study of T cell responses to AZD1222 COVID-19 vaccine. Data came from immunoSEQ multiplex PCR; TCRdb stores just in-frame clones and leaves some out. The data hold 250,000 to 300,000 clones, with 90% to 95% observed a single time. The specimen was peripheral blood, collected 28 days after the second AZD1222 dose. All receptors derive from an adult who received the AZD1222 COVID-19 vaccine. Both conserved end residues are part of each CDR3. A D gene is named only where the DNA matches it firmly. The size field is filled for only some rows; it gives once, few, many or a size class.

CDR3nt	CDR3aa	d_gene	v_gene	j_gene	len	abundance
TGTGCCAGTAGCGAAACCGGGACAGGGGGCGGTCAGCCCCAGCATTTT	CASSETGTGGGQPQHF	TRBD1	TRBV19	TRBJ1-5	16	-
TGTGCCAGCAGCCCCCGGGACAGGGACACTGAAGCTTTCTTT	CASSPRDRDTEAFF	TRBD1	TRBV4-2	TRBJ1-1	14	-
TGTGCCAGCAGTTTTCGGCCAAAAAATTCACCCCTCCACTTT	CASSFRPKNSPLHF	-	TRBV28	TRBJ1-6	14	-
TGTGCCAGCAAACTCTTCCAGGAGACCCAGTACTTC	CASKLFQETQYF	-	TRBV2	TRBJ2-5	12	-
TGTGCCTGGAGTCTCGGGACGGGGAGAACTGAAGCTTTCTTT	CAWSLGTGRTEAFF	-	TRBV30	TRBJ1-1	14	-
TGCGCCAGCAGCCTACTACAGGATCCAACTGAAGCTTTCTTT	CASSLLQDPTEAFF	-	TRBV4-1	TRBJ1-1	14	-
TGTGCCAGCAGTTTAAGGACAGATACGCAGTATTTT	CASSLRTDTQYF	-	TRBV28	TRBJ2-3	12	-
TGTGCCAGCAGTTTAGACCAGGGTGGTCAGCCCCAGCATTTT	CASSLDQGGQPQHF	-	TRBV27	TRBJ1-5	14	-
TGTGCCAGCAGTAGAAGGACAGGGTTGAACACTGAAGCTTTCTTT	CASSRRTGLNTEAFF	TRBD1	TRBV2	TRBJ1-1	15	few
TGTGCCAGCGCGAGGATTCAGCCCCAGCATTTT	CASARIQPQHF	-	TRBV6-4	TRBJ1-5	11	-
TGTGCCAGCAGCTTACGACGGGAGAACACTGAAGCTTTCTTT	CASSLRRENTEAFF	-	TRBV7-3	TRBJ1-1	14	-
TGTGCCAGCAGTTACTCGCATGGGGCTATGAACACTGAAGCTTTCTTT	CASSYSHGAMNTEAFF	-	TRBV6-5	TRBJ1-1	16	few
TGTGCCAGCGGTCCCGGGACTCACAATGAGCAGTTCTTC	CASGPGTHNEQFF	-	TRBV2	TRBJ2-1	13	-
TGTGCCAGCAGCTCTGGACTGGACAATTCACCCCTCCACTTT	CASSSGLDNSPLHF	-	TRBV3-1/TRBV3-2	TRBJ1-6	14	-
TGCGCCAGCAGCCAAGATTGGGGGTACGCATATGAAAAACTGTTTTTT	CASSQDWGYAYEKLFF	-	TRBV4-3	TRBJ1-4	16	-
TGTGCCAGCAGTGAAGGAACCGCGGCTTCACCCCTCCACTTT	CASSEGTAASPLHF	-	TRBV2	TRBJ1-6	14	-
TGTGCCAGCAGCCGCGGACGAGAGGTCCAGTACTTC	CASSRGREVQYF	-	TRBV2	TRBJ2-5	12	-
TGTGCCATGACTAACCCCCACAATGAGCAGTTCTTC	CAMTNPHNEQFF	-	TRBV5-4	TRBJ2-1	12	once
TGCGCCAGCAGCTTGCCCAGGTCGGGCACAGATACGCAGTATTTT	CASSLPRSGTDTQYF	-	TRBV5-1	TRBJ2-3	15	once
TGCAGCGTTGTACTGGAAGAGACCCAGTACTTC	CSVVLEETQYF	-	TRBV29-1	TRBJ2-5	11	-
TGTGCCACCAGTGATCAGGGCGGTGGAGAGACCCAGTACTTC	CATSDQGGGETQYF	-	TRBV24-1	TRBJ2-5	14	-
TGTGCCATCAGTGGACAGGGGAATAATTCACCCCTCCACTTT	CAISGQGNNSPLHF	TRBD1	TRBV10-3	TRBJ1-6	14	-
TGTGCCAGTAGGACAGGGAGCAATCAGCCCCAGCATTTT	CASRTGSNQPQHF	TRBD1	TRBV19	TRBJ1-5	13	-
TGCGCCAGCAGCTTTGACAGGGGGAAACGCTATGGCTACACCTTC	CASSFDRGKRYGYTF	TRBD1	TRBV5-1	TRBJ1-2	15	-
TGTGCCACCCGTGTCGCAGGCCGTTCCACTGAAGCTTTCTTT	CATRVAGRSTEAFF	-	TRBV19	TRBJ1-1	14	-
TGTGCCAGTAGCGATGTCGATCAGCCCCAGCATTTT	CASSDVDQPQHF	-	TRBV19	TRBJ1-5	12	-
TGTGCTAGCAGCTTTCGCACAGATACGCAGTATTTT	CASSFRTDTQYF	-	TRBV7-7	TRBJ2-3	12	-
TGTGCCAGCAGCGTAGAGGGGTCCAACTATGGCTACACCTTC	CASSVEGSNYGYTF	-	TRBV9	TRBJ1-2	14	-
TGTGCCAGCATCCCGGGCCGAACGCAAGCTGGAAACACCATATATTTT	CASIPGRTQAGNTIYF	-	TRBV28	TRBJ1-3	16	-
TGTGCCAGCAGAACCCTGGGGACCGGGAATCAGCCCCAGCATTTT	CASRTLGTGNQPQHF	-	TRBV27	TRBJ1-5	15	-
TGTGCCAGTTCTCCGGGACAGGGGAAAGGTGGCTACACCTTC	CASSPGQGKGGYTF	TRBD1	TRBV6-5	TRBJ1-2	14	-
TGTGCCAGCAGTTTAGGCAGGGGGCGAGACACTGAAGCTTTCTTT	CASSLGRGRDTEAFF	TRBD1	TRBV28	TRBJ1-1	15	few
TGTGCCAGCCGCTGGGGACTACCCTACGAGCAGTACTTC	CASRWGLPYEQYF	TRBD2	TRBV27	TRBJ2-7	13	-
TGTGCCAGCAGTGAAGATCTGAGGGCGAGGGGCGAAGGCTACACCTTC	CASSEDLRARGEGYTF	-	TRBV6-1	TRBJ1-2	16	-
TGTGCCAGCTCCCATAACACCCCGGCGGTCTCTGGGGCCAACGTCCTGACTTTC	CASSHNTPAVSGANVLTF	-	TRBV18	TRBJ2-6	18	-
TGTGCCAGCAGTTATACGGGACAGGGGGCCTACAATGAGCAGTTCTTC	CASSYTGQGAYNEQFF	TRBD1	TRBV6-5	TRBJ2-1	16	-
TGTGCCAGCAGCAGGCGGGCTGGAGAGCAGTACTTC	CASSRRAGEQYF	-	TRBV7-2	TRBJ2-7	12	once
TGTGCCAGTAGTGGGACGACAGGGGGCGCCGACTATGGCTACACCTTC	CASSGTTGGADYGYTF	TRBD1	TRBV19	TRBJ1-2	16	-
TGTGCCAGCAGTTTCCACATAGGAGGGAACACTGAAGCTTTCTTT	CASSFHIGGNTEAFF	-	TRBV7-9	TRBJ1-1	15	-
TGTGCCAGCAGCGCCGGGACAGGGAATTCACCCCTCCACTTT	CASSAGTGNSPLHF	TRBD1	TRBV9	TRBJ1-6	14	-
TGTGCCAGCAGCTCCCTCCGGTTCGGTAGCGCCAGCGAGCAGTACTTC	CASSSLRFGSASEQYF	-	TRBV7-8	TRBJ2-7	16	-
TGCGCCAGCAGCCAAGAGGGTCCGGTAAGGGCTTTCTTT	CASSQEGPVRAFF	-	TRBV4-1	TRBJ1-1	13	-